The T cell receptor (beta chain) described here comes from a study of T-cell memory formation after mild COVID-19. 5'RACE, which relied on constant-segment primers, yielded TCR alpha and TCR beta cDNA libraries carrying sample barcodes and UMIs. One entry per CDR3 protein results from TCRdb running MiXCR on the 5' RACE reads. The sample contains 75,000 to 95,000 distinct CDR3 sequences, roughly 16% of which appear only once. This CDR3 has 17 residues. Trimming took 5 bases from V and 1 from J; bases not matched to a gene: 9. Study results and limitations: Proof of SARS-CoV-2 specificity was absent for the second-wave clones that crested on day 37. A balance of CD4 and CD8 characterized clones contracting day 15 to 85, whereas later expanders leaned CD4+.

About this clonotype itself: No antigen is known for it.

This receptor was obtained from a man between 18 and 35 years old who had mild COVID-19 (a few samples of this study predate the infection). Cell type and time point are not known. Sequenced input: PBMCs or a T cell subset sorted from them (not recorded which). The chain employs TRBV12-3 or TRBV12-4 and TRBJ2-5; 11 bases map to TRBD2. The CDR3 region is CASSPSGGQYFQETQYF. The DNA for the CDR3 is TGTGCCAGCAGTCCTAGCGGGGGGCAATATTTCCAAGAGACCCAGTACTTC.